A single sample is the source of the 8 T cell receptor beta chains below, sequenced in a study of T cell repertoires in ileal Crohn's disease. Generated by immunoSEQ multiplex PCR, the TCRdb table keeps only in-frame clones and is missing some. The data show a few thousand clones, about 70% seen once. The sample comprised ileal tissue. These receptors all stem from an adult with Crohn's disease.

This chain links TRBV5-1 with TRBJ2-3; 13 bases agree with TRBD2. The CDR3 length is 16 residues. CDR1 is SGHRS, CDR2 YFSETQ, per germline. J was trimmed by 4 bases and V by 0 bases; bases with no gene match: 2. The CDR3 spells CASSLAGLAGADTQYF. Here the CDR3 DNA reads TGCGCCAGCAGCTTGGCCGGACTAGCGGGGGCAGATACGCAGTATTTT.

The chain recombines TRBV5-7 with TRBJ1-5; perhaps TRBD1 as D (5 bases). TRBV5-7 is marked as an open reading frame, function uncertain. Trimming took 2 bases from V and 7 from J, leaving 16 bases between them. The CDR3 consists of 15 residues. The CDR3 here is CASSFPRQRGQPQHF. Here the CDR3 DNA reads TGTGCCAGCAGCTTTCCTCGACAACGGGGGCAGCCCCAGCATTTT.

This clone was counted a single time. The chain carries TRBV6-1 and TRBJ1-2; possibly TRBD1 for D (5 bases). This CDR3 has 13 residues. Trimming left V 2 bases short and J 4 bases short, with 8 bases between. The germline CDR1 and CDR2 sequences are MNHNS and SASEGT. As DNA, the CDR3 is TGTGCCAGCAGTGAACAGGGAGGCTATGGCTACACCTTC. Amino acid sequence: CASSEQGGYGYTF.

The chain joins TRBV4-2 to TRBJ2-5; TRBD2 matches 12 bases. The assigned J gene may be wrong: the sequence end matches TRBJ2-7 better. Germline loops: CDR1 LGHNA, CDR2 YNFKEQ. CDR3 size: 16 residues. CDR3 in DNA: TGTGCCAGCAGCGTCCCTAGCGGGAGGGACCCCTACGAGCAGTACTTC. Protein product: CASSVPSGRDPYEQYF.

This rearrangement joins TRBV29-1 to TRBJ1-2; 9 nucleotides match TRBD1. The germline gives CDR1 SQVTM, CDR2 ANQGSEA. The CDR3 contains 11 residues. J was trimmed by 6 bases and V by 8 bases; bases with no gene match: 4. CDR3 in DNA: TGCAGCTTACGACAGGGGGATGGCTACACCTTC. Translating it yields CSLRQGDGYTF.

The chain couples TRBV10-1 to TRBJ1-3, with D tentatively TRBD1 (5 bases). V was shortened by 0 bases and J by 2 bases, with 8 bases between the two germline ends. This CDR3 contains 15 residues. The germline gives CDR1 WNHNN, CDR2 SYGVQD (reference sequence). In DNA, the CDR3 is TGCGCCAGCAGTGAGTCCACAGGCGCTGGAAACACCATATATTTT. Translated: CASSESTGAGNTIYF.

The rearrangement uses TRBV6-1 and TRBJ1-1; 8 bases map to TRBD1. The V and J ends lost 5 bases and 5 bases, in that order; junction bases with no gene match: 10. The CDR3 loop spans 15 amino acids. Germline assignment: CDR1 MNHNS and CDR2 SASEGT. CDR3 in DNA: TGTGCCAGCAGTAGCCGGAGGACAGGGCCTACTGAAGCTTTCTTT. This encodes CASSSRRTGPTEAFF.

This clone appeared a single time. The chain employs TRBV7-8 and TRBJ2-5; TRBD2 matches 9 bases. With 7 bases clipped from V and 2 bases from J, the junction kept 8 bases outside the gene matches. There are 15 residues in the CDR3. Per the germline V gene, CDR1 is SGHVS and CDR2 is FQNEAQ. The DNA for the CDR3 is TGTGCCAGCATCCTAAGCGGGGGGTCTCAAGAGACCCAGTACTTC. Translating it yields CASILSGGSQETQYF.